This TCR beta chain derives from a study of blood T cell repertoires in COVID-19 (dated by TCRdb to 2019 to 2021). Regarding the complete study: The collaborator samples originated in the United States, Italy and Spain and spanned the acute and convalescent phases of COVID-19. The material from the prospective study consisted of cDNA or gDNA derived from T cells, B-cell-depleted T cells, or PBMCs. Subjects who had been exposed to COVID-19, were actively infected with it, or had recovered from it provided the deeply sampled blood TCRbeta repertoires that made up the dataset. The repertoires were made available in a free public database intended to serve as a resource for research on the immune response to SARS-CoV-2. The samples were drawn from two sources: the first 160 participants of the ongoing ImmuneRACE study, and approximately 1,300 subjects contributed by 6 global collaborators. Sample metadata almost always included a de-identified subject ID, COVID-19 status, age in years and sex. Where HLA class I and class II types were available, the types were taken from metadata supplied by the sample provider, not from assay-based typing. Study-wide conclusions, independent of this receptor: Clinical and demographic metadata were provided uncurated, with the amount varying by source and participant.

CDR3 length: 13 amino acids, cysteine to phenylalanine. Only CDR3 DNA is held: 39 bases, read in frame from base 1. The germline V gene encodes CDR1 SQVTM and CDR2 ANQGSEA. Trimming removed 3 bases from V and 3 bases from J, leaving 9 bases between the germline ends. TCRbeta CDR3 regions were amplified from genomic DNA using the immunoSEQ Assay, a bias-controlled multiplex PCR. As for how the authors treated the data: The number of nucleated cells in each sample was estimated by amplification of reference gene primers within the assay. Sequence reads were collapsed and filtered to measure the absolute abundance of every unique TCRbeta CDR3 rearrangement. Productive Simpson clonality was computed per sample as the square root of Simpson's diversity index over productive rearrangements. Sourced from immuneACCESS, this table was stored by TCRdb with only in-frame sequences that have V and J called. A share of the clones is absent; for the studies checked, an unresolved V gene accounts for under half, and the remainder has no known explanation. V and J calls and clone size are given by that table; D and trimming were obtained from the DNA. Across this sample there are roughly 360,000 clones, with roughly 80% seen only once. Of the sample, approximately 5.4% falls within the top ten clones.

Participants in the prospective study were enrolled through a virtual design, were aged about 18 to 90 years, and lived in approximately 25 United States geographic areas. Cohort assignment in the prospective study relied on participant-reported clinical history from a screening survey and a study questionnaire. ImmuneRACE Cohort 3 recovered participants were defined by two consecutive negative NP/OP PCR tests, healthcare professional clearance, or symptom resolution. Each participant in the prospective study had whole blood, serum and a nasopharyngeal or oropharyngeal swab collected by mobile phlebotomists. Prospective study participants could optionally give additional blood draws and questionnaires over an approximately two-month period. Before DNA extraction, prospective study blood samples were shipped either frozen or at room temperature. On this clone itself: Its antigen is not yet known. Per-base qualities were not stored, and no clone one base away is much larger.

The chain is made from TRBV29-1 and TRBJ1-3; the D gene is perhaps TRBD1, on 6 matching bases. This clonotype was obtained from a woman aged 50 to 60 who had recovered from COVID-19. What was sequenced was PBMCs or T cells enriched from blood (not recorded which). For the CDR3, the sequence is CSVEGAIGNTIYF. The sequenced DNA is TGCAGCGTTGAGGGGGCGATTGGAAACACCATATATTTT.